The 23 T cell receptor beta chains reported below all come from one sample, sequenced in a study of T cells in Graves' hyperthyroidism and ophthalmopathy. Regions amplified from RNA transcripts were the TCR beta CDR3 regions. First-round RT-PCR targeting the TCR CDR3 was performed with the HTBI primer set. TCRdb re-derived calls from the multiplex PCR reads in MiXCR, one entry per CDR3 protein. Altogether about 400,000 distinct CDR3 sequences are present, about 15% being singletons, with the ten largest covering roughly 13%. Sequences were obtained from blood. These receptor sequences come from a man aged 18 to 29 with Graves' ophthalmopathy.

This clonotype appeared many times. The gene calls are TRBV15 and TRBJ2-1, with 13 bases fitting TRBD2. Germline assignment: CDR1 LNHNV and CDR2 YYDKDF (reference sequence). This CDR3 has 18 residues. J gave up 5 bases and V 0 bases, and 7 bases lay outside the gene matches. The CDR3 nucleotides are TGTGCCACCAGCAGAGATCGACTAGCGGGAGGACTGAACAATGAGCAGTTCTTC. This sequence encodes CATSRDRLAGGLNNEQFF.

This clonotype was detected many times. The chain has TRBV24-1 and TRBJ2-6; D call uncertain. Germline CDR1 is KGHDR and CDR2 is SFDVKD. The V end was cut by 4 bases, the J end by 2 bases, with 8 bases between. The CDR3 is made up of 15 amino acids. CDR3 region: CATSDWGTGANVLTF. The CDR3 nucleotides read TGTGCCACCAGTGACTGGGGTACTGGGGCCAACGTCCTGACTTTC.

This clonotype has a count of ten or more. The J gene is TRBJ2-1, the V gene TRBV12-3 or TRBV12-4; 10 bases are a match to TRBD2. Losses at the gene ends were 0 bases for V and 7 bases for J; bases not matched to a gene: 18. The CDR3 totals 20 residues. The DNA for the CDR3 is TGTGCCAGCAGTTTAGCGGGGGGGGCGCAGCGGGAGGGCCTAGGGAATGAGCAGTTCTTC. This sequence encodes CASSLAGGAQREGLGNEQFF.

This clonotype has at least ten counts. This chain joins TRBV13 and TRBJ2-5; 13 bases align to TRBD2. The CDR3 covers 17 residues. The germline gives CDR1 PRHDT, CDR2 FYEKMQ (reference sequence). V shed 4 bases, J shed 3 bases, and the junction held 8 bases outside the gene matches. The CDR3, as DNA: TGTGCCAGCAGCTCCCGGACTAGCGGGAGTGGGGAAGAGACCCAGTACTTC. This translates into CASSSRTSGSGEETQYF. Combining the CDR3 with reference TRBV13 and TRBJ2-5 gives the whole variable domain AAGVIQSPRHLIKEKRETATLKCYPIPRHDTVYWYQQGPGQDPQFLISFYEKMQSDKGSIPDRFSAQQFSDYHSELNMSSLELGDSALYFCASSSRTSGSGEETQYFGPGTRLLVL.

In this sample, this clonotype turned up a few times. The chain links TRBV6-1 to TRBJ2-7, with TRBD2 matching 11 bases. The CDR3 extends over 15 amino acids. Germline V CDR1 and CDR2: MNHNS, SASEGT. The ends lost 6 bases at V and 4 bases at J; junction bases unmatched: 8. For the CDR3, the DNA is TGTGCCAGCAGCCGACTAGCGGGGTCCGATTACGAGCAGTACTTC. This codes for CASSRLAGSDYEQYF.

This clonotype was counted between two and nine times. The CDR3 loop reads CASSSPRGRDEKLFF. CDR3 coding DNA: TGTGCCAGCAGTTCACCAAGGGGGCGCGATGAAAAACTGTTTTTT. V usage is TRBV6-1 and J usage is TRBJ1-4; TRBD1 aligns across 7 bases. The CDR3 is 15 amino acids. V was pared by 5 bases and J by 6 bases, with 9 bases of the junction left unmatched. Germline V CDR1 and CDR2: MNHNS, SASEGT.

This clonotype was observed at least ten times. The chain combines TRBV28 with TRBJ2-7, with D perhaps matching TRBD2 (5 bases). V was trimmed by 7 bases and J by 4 bases, leaving 14 bases between them. Germline-derived CDR1 and CDR2 are MDHEN and SYDVKM. The CDR3 extends over 13 amino acids. The CDR3, as DNA: TGTGCCAGCACCTCGACGGGGAGTTACGAGCAGTACTTC. Translation gives CASTSTGSYEQYF.

The chain employs TRBV24-1 and TRBJ2-5; D may be TRBD2 (6 bases). Germline V gene lookup returns CDR1 KGHDR and CDR2 SFDVKD. The CDR3 length is 15 residues. Trimming left V 5 bases short and J 4 bases short, with 16 bases between. The CDR3 nucleotides are TGTGCCACCAGTGTCCCTGGGGGGTTAGGAGAGACCCAGTACTTC. Its translation: CATSVPGGLGETQYF.

This clonotype has ten or more counts. The J gene is TRBJ2-5, the V gene TRBV24-1; 7 bases agree with TRBD1. V gave up 4 bases and J gave up 3 bases; unmatched junction bases: 4. There are 14 residues in the CDR3. CDR1 and CDR2 from the germline V gene are KGHDR and SFDVKD. CDR3 DNA sequence: TGTGCCACCAGTGAACCTACAGGGGAAGAGACCCAGTACTTC. Encoded protein: CATSEPTGEETQYF.

The rearrangement joins TRBV2 to TRBJ2-1, with 8 bases fitting TRBD2. The CDR3 length is 13 residues. The germline gives CDR1 SNHLY, CDR2 FYNNEI. The J segment lost 7 bases and the V segment lost 11 bases, leaving 10 bases of the junction unmatched. The DNA for the CDR3 is TGTGCCCGCCAGGGTAGCGGGGATAATGAGCAGTTCTTC. Its translation is CARQGSGDNEQFF.

The rearrangement uses TRBV13 and TRBJ2-7; D unclear. CDR3 size: 13 residues. Trimming removed 6 bases from V and 6 bases from J, with 15 bases in between. CDR1 and CDR2 (germline): PRHDT, FYEKMQ (reference sequence). CDR3 sequence reads: CASSLTFGFEQYF. The CDR3 nucleotides are TGTGCCAGCAGTTTGACCTTTGGATTCGAGCAGTACTTC. Based on the CDR3 plus reference TRBV13 and TRBJ2-7, the full variable domain is AAGVIQSPRHLIKEKRETATLKCYPIPRHDTVYWYQQGPGQDPQFLISFYEKMQSDKGSIPDRFSAQQFSDYHSELNMSSLELGDSALYFCASSLTFGFEQYFGPGTRLTVT.

The J gene is TRBJ2-4, the V gene TRBV6-2 or TRBV6-3, with 11 nucleotides matching TRBD1. Trimming at V came to 1 base and at J to 8 bases, leaving 13 bases not matched to a gene. The length of the CDR3 is 18 residues. Germline values: CDR1 MNHEY, CDR2 SVGEGT. The CDR3 spells CASSYFRVGQGAEDIQYF. The CDR3 DNA follows: TGTGCCAGCAGTTACTTTCGTGTAGGACAGGGGGCGGAAGACATTCAGTACTTC.

This clonotype has at least ten counts. The gene calls are TRBV2 and TRBJ2-3, with D perhaps TRBD1 or TRBD2 (5 bases each). Trimming took off 6 bases at V and 1 base at J, with 8 bases between the two ends. CDR3 length: 13 residues. Germline values: CDR1 SNHLY, CDR2 FYNNEI. Here the CDR3 reads CASRGRRTDTQYF. CDR3 nucleotide sequence: TGTGCCAGCAGGGGACGACGCACAGATACGCAGTATTTT.

This clonotype came up many times. J is TRBJ2-2 and V is TRBV6-1, with TRBD1 matching over 11 bases. The CDR3 consists of 16 residues. Germline V gene sequence: CDR1 MNHNS, CDR2 SASEGT. Trimming cost V 6 bases and J 2 bases; bases outside gene matches: 5. The CDR3 coding sequence is TGTGCCAGCAGCCAGGACAGGGGGCGCAACACCGGGGAGCTGTTTTTT. Translation gives CASSQDRGRNTGELFF.

At least ten counts were recorded for this clonotype. V is TRBV6-1 and J is TRBJ1-2; D is undetermined. This CDR3 contains 13 residues. Germline CDR1 reads MNHNS; CDR2 reads SASEGT. CDR3 bases: TGTGTCTCCGGGCAGGCGCTTAACTATGGCTACACCTTC. It is translated as CVSGQALNYGYTF.

The chain links TRBV5-1 to TRBJ1-1, with D unresolved. CDR1 and CDR2 (germline): SGHRS, YFSETQ. V was pared by 4 bases and J by 0 bases, with 10 bases between. The CDR3 sequence is 14 residues long. The CDR3 spells CASSPRGVNTEAFF. Written as DNA, the CDR3 is TGCGCCAGCAGCCCTCGTGGGGTGAACACTGAAGCTTTCTTT. Complete variable domain (other parts from reference TRBV5-1 and TRBJ1-1): KAGVTQTPRYLIKTRGQQVTLSCSPISGHRSVSWYQQTPGQGLQFLFEYFSETQRNKGNFPGRFSGRQFSNSRSEMNVSTLELGDSALYLCASSPRGVNTEAFFGQGTRLTVV.

The rearrangement uses TRBV6-5 and TRBJ1-4; no firm D call. The germline gives CDR1 MNHEY, CDR2 SVGAGI. V lost 0 bases and J 6 bases, leaving 5 bases between the germline ends. This CDR3 has 13 residues. The DNA for the CDR3 is TGTGCCAGCAGTTACTCGGCTCATGAAAAACTGTTTTTT. Its protein product is CASSYSAHEKLFF.

As regards this clonotype: A single base separates this from a much larger clone, so it may be a read error. CDR3 residues: CSADIGLAGPPGTYNEQYF. The CDR3 coding sequence is TGCAGTGCCGATATAGGACTAGCGGGGCCTCCGGGGACCTACAATGAGCAGTACTTC. The genes are TRBV20-1 and TRBJ2-1, with TRBD2 matching over 12 bases. The DNA matches TRBJ2-7 better at its end, which makes the J call doubtful. Germline V gene sequence: CDR1 DFQATT, CDR2 SNEGSKA (reference sequence). This CDR3 region has 19 residues.

This clonotype came up many times. This chain joins TRBV24-1 and TRBJ1-2, with 8 bases aligning to TRBD1. The CDR3 sequence is 12 residues long. The V segment lost 2 bases and the J segment 8 bases; nucleotides outside the gene matches: 0. CDR1 is KGHDR, CDR2 SFDVKD, per germline. Here the CDR3 reads CATSDWDRGYTF. CDR3 DNA sequence: TGTGCCACCAGTGATTGGGACAGGGGCTACACCTTC.

The gene calls are TRBV20-1 and TRBJ1-3; D gene unclear. V lost 1 base and J 1 base, leaving 5 bases between the germline ends. The V gene's germline CDR1 is DFQATT and CDR2 SNEGSKA (reference sequence). There are 13 residues in the CDR3. The CDR3 region has the DNA TGCAGTGCTAGAGCAAAATCTGGAAACACCATATATTTT. It is translated as CSARAKSGNTIYF.

At least ten counts were recorded for this clonotype. V and J are TRBV30 and TRBJ1-5; TRBD1 aligns across 8 bases. Per germline, CDR1 GTSNPN and CDR2 SVGIG (reference sequence). CDR3 length equals 13 residues. J was trimmed by 2 bases and V by 5 bases; bases with no gene match: 2. In DNA form, the CDR3 reads TGTGCCTGGGGACAGGGTCGCAATCAGCCCCAGCATTTT. Translated: CAWGQGRNQPQHF.

This clonotype was seen a handful of times. V gene TRBV5-1 combines with J gene TRBJ1-2, with 9 nucleotides matching TRBD1. V was clipped by 4 bases and J by 6 bases; unmatched bases: 4. This CDR3 has 13 residues. Germline assignment: CDR1 SGHRS and CDR2 YFSETQ. The CDR3 nucleotides read TGCGCCAGCAGCCCGGGGGACAGGGATGGCTACACCTTC. As protein: CASSPGDRDGYTF.

The chain links TRBV5-1 to TRBJ2-7; D perhaps matches TRBD1 (6 bases). CDR1 and CDR2 (germline): SGHRS, YFSETQ. V lost 4 bases to trimming and J lost 0 bases, with 11 bases between them. The CDR3 totals 14 residues. CDR3 bases: TGCGCCAGCAGCACAGGACAGAGCTCCTACGAGCAGTACTTC. It codes for CASSTGQSSYEQYF.